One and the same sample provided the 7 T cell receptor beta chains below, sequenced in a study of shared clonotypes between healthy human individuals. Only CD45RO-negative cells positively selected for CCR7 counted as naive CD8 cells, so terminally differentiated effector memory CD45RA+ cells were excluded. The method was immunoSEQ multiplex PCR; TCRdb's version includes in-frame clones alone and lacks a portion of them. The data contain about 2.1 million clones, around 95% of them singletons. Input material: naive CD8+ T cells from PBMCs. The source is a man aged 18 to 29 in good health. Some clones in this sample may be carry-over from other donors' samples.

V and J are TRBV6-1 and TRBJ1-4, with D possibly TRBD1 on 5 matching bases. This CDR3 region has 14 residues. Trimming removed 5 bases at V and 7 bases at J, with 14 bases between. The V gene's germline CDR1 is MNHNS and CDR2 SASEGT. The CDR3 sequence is CASSPTWGGEKLFF. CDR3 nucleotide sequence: TGTGCCAGCAGTCCCACATGGGGGGGTGAAAAACTGTTTTTT.

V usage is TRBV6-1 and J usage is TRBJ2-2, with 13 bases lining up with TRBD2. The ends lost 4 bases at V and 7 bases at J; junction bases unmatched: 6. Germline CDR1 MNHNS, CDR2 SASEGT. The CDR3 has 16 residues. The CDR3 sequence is CASSGGTSGISGELFF. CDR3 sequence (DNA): TGTGCCAGCAGTGGGGGGACTAGCGGGATAAGCGGGGAGCTGTTTTTT.

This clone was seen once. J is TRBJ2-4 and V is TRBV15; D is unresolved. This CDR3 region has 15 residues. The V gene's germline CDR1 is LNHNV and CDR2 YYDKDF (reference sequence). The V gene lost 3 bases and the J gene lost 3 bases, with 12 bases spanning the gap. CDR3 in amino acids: CATSSAARIKNIQYF. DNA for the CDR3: TGTGCCACCAGCAGTGCGGCCCGAATCAAAAACATTCAGTACTTC.

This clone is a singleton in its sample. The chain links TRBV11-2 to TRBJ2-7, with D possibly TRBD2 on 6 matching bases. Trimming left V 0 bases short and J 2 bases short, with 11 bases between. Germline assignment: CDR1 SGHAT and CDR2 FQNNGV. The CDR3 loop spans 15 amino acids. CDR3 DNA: TGTGCCAGCAGCTTAGAGGGAGGCCGCCCCTACGAGCAGTACTTC. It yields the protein CASSLEGGRPYEQYF.

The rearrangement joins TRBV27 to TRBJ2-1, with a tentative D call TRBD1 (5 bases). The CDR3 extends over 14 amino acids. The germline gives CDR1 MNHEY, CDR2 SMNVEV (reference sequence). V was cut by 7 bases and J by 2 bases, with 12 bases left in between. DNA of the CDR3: TGTGCCAGCACCTGGGCAGGGACCTACAATGAGCAGTTCTTC. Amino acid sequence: CASTWAGTYNEQFF.

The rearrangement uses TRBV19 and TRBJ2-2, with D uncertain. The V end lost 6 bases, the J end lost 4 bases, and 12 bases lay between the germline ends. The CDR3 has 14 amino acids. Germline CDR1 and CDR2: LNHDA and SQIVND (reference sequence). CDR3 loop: CASRARLSTGELFF. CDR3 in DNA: TGTGCCAGTAGAGCCCGACTGTCCACCGGGGAGCTGTTTTTT.

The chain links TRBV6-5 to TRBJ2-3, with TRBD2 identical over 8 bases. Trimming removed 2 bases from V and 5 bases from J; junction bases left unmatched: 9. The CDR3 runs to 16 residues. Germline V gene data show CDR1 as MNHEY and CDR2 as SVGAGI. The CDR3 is CASSYASGGQGDTQYF. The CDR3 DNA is TGTGCCAGCAGTTACGCATCGGGGGGGCAGGGAGATACGCAGTATTTT.